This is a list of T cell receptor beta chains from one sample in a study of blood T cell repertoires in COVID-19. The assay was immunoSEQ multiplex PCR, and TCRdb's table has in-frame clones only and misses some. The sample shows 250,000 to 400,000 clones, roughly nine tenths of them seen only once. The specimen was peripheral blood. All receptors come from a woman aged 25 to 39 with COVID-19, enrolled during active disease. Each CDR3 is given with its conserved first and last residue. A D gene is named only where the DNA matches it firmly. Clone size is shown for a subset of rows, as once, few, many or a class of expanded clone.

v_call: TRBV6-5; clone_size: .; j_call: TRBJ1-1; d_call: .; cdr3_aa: CASNLGGMNTEAFF; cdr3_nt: TGTGCCAGCAATCTCGGGGGGATGAACACTGAAGCTTTCTTT
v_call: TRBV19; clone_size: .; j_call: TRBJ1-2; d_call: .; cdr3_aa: CASIRTATNYGYTF; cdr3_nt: TGTGCCAGTATCCGGACAGCCACTAACTATGGCTACACCTTC
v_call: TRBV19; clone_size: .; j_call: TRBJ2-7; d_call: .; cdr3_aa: CASSRGLLLYEQYF; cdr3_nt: TGTGCCAGTAGTAGGGGACTTCTCCTCTACGAGCAGTACTTC
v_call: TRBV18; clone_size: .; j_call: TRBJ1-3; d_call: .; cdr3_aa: CASSPTWTVASGNTIYF; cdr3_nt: TGTGCCAGCTCACCTACTTGGACAGTTGCATCTGGAAACACCATATATTTT
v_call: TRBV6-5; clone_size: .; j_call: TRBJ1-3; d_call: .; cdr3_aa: CASSSTSSGNTIYF; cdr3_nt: TGTGCCAGCAGCTCCACGAGCTCTGGAAACACCATATATTTT
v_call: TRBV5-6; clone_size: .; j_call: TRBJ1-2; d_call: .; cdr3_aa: CASSLGQTLNYGYTF; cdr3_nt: TGTGCCAGCAGCTTGGGACAGACTTTAAACTATGGCTACACCTTC
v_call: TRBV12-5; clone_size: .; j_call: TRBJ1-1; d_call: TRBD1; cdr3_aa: CASGLTGASEAFF; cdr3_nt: TGTGCTAGTGGTTTAACAGGGGCCAGTGAAGCTTTCTTT
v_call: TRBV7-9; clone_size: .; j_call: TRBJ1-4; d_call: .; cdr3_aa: CASSFQGTNEKLFF; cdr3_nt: TGTGCCAGCAGCTTCCAGGGCACTAATGAAAAACTGTTTTTT
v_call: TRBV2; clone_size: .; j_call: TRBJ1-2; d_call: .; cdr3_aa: CASSEIQGHSYTF; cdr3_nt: TGTGCCAGCAGTGAAATACAGGGACATAGCTACACCTTC
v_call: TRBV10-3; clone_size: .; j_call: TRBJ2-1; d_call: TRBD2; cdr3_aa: CAISEPGLAGGKSSYNEQFF; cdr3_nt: TGTGCCATCAGTGAGCCGGGACTAGCGGGAGGCAAGAGCTCCTACAATGAGCAGTTCTTC
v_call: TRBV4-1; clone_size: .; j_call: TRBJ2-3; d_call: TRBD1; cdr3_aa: CASSQDLSARGLTDTQYF; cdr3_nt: TGCGCCAGCAGCCAAGATCTGTCCGCCAGGGGGCTCACAGATACGCAGTATTTT
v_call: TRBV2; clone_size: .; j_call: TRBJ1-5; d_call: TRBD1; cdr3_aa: CASGQGSEGNQPQHF; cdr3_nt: TGTGCCAGCGGACAGGGGAGCGAGGGCAATCAGCCCCAGCATTTT
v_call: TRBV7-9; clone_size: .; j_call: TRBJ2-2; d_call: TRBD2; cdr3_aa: CASSLETSVNTGELFF; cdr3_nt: TGTGCCAGCAGCTTAGAAACTAGCGTCAACACCGGGGAGCTGTTTTTT
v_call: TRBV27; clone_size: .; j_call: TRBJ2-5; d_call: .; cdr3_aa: CASSLDRETQYF; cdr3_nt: TGTGCCAGCAGTTTAGATCGGGAGACCCAGTACTTC
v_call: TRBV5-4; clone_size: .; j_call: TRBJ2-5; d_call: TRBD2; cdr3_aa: CASSKTGTSLETQYF; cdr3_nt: TGTGCCAGCAGCAAAACCGGGACTAGCTTAGAGACCCAGTACTTC
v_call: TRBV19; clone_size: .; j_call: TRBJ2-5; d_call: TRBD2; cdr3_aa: CASRPGTSGQETQYF; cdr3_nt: TGTGCCAGTAGACCCGGGACTAGCGGCCAAGAGACCCAGTACTTC
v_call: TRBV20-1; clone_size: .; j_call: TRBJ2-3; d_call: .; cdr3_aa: CSASRRTQYF; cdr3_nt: TGCAGTGCTAGTCGTAGAACGCAGTATTTT
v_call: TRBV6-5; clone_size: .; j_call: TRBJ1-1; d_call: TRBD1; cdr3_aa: CATQQWTGNTEAFF; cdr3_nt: TGTGCCACCCAGCAATGGACAGGGAACACTGAAGCTTTCTTT
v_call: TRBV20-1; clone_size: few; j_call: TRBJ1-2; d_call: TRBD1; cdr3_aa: CSASPGTGLAGYTF; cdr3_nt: TGCAGTGCTAGTCCCGGGACAGGGTTGGCTGGCTACACCTTC
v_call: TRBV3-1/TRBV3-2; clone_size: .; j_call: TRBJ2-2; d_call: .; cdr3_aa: CASSQDFGGFGELFF; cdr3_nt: TGTGCCAGCAGCCAAGATTTCGGAGGGTTCGGGGAGCTGTTTTTT
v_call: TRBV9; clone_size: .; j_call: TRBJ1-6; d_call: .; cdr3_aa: CASSRGTSKDNSPLHF; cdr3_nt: TGTGCCAGCAGCAGAGGGACTTCCAAGGATAATTCACCCCTCCACTTT
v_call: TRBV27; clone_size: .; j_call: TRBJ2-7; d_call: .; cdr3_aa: CASSLSRHSSTYEQYF; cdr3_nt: TGTGCCAGCAGTTTATCACGCCACTCCTCCACCTACGAGCAGTACTTC
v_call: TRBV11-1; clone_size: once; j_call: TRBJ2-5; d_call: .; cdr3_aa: CASSQPATFQETQYF; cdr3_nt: TGTGCCAGCAGCCAACCCGCAACATTCCAAGAGACCCAGTACTTC
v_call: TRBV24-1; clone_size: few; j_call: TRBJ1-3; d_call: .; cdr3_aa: CATSDLGHPNSGNTIYF; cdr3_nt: TGTGCCACCAGTGATCTGGGACATCCGAACTCTGGAAACACCATATATTTT
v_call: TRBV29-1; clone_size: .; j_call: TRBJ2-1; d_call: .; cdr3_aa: CSVAEGRAEQFF; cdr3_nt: TGCAGCGTTGCGGAGGGACGGGCTGAGCAGTTCTTC
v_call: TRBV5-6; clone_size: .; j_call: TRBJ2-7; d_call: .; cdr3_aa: CASSLSSYYEQYF; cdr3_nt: TGTGCCAGCAGCTTGAGCTCCTACTACGAGCAGTACTTC
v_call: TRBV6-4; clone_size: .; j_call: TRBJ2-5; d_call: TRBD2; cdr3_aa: CASNGLGGLQETQYF; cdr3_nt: TGTGCCAGCAACGGACTAGGCGGGTTGCAAGAGACCCAGTACTTC
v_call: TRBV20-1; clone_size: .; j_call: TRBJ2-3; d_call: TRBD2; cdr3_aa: CSASPPPRVLAGGTVTDTQYF; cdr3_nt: TGCAGTGCTAGTCCTCCTCCAAGAGTCCTAGCGGGAGGGACGGTAACAGATACGCAGTATTTT
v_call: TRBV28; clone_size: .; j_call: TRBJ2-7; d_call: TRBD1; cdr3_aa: CASTRDSKYYEQYF; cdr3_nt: TGTGCCAGCACCCGGGACAGCAAGTACTACGAGCAGTACTTC